The 24 T cell receptor beta chains listed next were all sequenced from one sample in a study of breast tumors, draining lymph nodes, adjacent tissues. TCRdb itself ran the multiplex PCR reads through MiXCR, one entry per CDR3 protein. Of some 22,000 distinct CDR3 sequences listed, roughly 40% are singletons. Source material: breast tumor tissue. The receptors derive from a female donor with breast cancer. Some clones in this sample may be carry-over from other donors' samples.

The V call is TRBV2, the J call TRBJ1-5, with 8 bases aligning to TRBD1. Looked up from germline, CDR1 is SNHLY and CDR2 is FYNNEI. V lost 4 bases and J lost 1; bases outside the gene matches: 3. CDR3 length: 15 residues. The CDR3 DNA reads as TGTGCCAGCAGTGTACAGGGGGAGAGCAATCAGCCCCAGCATTTT. Amino acids: CASSVQGESNQPQHF.

The rearrangement joins TRBV10-3 to TRBJ1-2; D not certain. CDR1 and CDR2 (germline): ENHRY, SYGVKD. The CDR3 runs 20 residues. Trimming took 5 bases from V and 0 from J, leaving 28 bases between them. CDR3 loop: CAISQYPLFGYTIANYGYTF. The CDR3 DNA is TGTGCCATCAGTCAATACCCGCTATTCGGCTATACCATAGCTAACTATGGCTACACCTTC.

This clonotype is classed as medium-sized. This chain links TRBV5-1 with TRBJ1-4, with unresolved D. Trimming stripped 5 bases from V and 7 bases from J, with 15 bases between. This CDR3 comprises 14 residues. CDR1 SGHRS and CDR2 YFSETQ come from the germline V gene. The CDR3 loop is CASRPVGGSEKLFF. The CDR3 nucleotides are TGCGCCAGCAGACCCGTGGGTGGTTCTGAAAAACTGTTTTTT. Variable domain in full (rest from reference TRBV5-1 and TRBJ1-4): KAGVTQTPRYLIKTRGQQVTLSCSPISGHRSVSWYQQTPGQGLQFLFEYFSETQRNKGNFPGRFSGRQFSNSRSEMNVSTLELGDSALYLCASRPVGGSEKLFFGSGTQLSVL.

This clonotype showed up just a few times. The chain carries TRBV6-1 and TRBJ2-7; possible D gene TRBD1, 5 bases. Trimming took off 2 bases at V and 7 bases at J, with 21 bases between the two ends. The germline CDR1 and CDR2 sequences are MNHNS and SASEGT. The CDR3 is 16 amino acids. The CDR3 coding sequence is TGTGCCAGCAGTGAATTAACGCAGGGCCCTCCTGGGGAGCAGTACTTC. Its translation: CASSELTQGPPGEQYF.

The rearrangement links TRBV5-1 to TRBJ2-7; 8 bases are shared with TRBD1. Germline CDR1 reads SGHRS; CDR2 reads YFSETQ. The CDR3 totals 15 residues. V was pared by 4 bases and J by 3 bases, with 9 bases of the junction left unmatched. CDR3 DNA: TGCGCCAGCAGCCTTGGGGGGACAGGAAACTACGAGCAGTACTTC. It encodes CASSLGGTGNYEQYF.

This clonotype has at least ten counts. The genes are TRBV7-6 and TRBJ2-5; TRBD2 matches 10 bases. Germline V gives CDR1 SGHVS, CDR2 FNYEAQ. J was trimmed by 1 base and V by 4 bases; bases with no gene match: 6. This CDR3 region has 16 residues. CDR3 amino acids: CASSSVSGRTQETQYF. The CDR3 coding sequence is TGTGCCAGCAGCTCCGTTAGCGGGAGGACCCAAGAGACCCAGTACTTC.

By sample share, this clonotype is medium-sized (0.01 to 0.1%). The gene calls are TRBV14 and TRBJ2-6; D is possibly TRBD2 (6 bases). This CDR3 is built from 22 residues. V was cut by 3 bases and J by 0 bases, with 27 bases left in between. The germline V gene has CDR1 SGHDN and CDR2 FVKESK. CDR3 nucleotide sequence: TGTGCCAGCAGCCAGAGATTAATGTTCCCGGGAGAATTCCACTCTGGGGCCAACGTCCTGACTTTC. Translated, it gives CASSQRLMFPGEFHSGANVLTF.

This clonotype was found many times. The V and J genes are TRBV3-1 and TRBJ2-2; tentative D call: TRBD2 (5 bases). Per the germline V gene, CDR1 is LGHDT and CDR2 is YNNKEL (reference sequence). The CDR3 consists of 14 residues. V shed 1 base and J shed 7 bases, with 10 bases lying between them. The CDR3 region has the DNA TGTGCCAGCAGCCAAGGAGGGCATGGCGGGGAGCTGTTTTTT. It is translated as CASSQGGHGGELFF.

This clonotype was detected only a few times. The chain links TRBV4-2 to TRBJ2-4, with 10 bases identical to TRBD1. The V gene's germline CDR1 is LGHNA and CDR2 YNFKEQ. This CDR3 is 17 amino acids long. V dropped 0 bases and J dropped 7; count of bases not matched to a gene: 9. This CDR3 is CASSQESGGQGVNIQYF. CDR3 bases: TGTGCCAGCAGCCAAGAATCCGGAGGACAGGGGGTGAACATTCAGTACTTC.

This clonotype has a count of ten or more. A junction boundary mismatches the germline segment, possibly from a read error. The gene calls are TRBV10-2 and TRBJ2-1; 11 bases map to TRBD2. Germline loops: CDR1 WSHSY, CDR2 SAAADI. The CDR3 is 13 residues long. CDR3 nucleotide sequence: TGCGCCTCCCTTCAGGTAGCGGGAGGGCCCCCGGTCTTC. Amino acids: CASLQVAGGPPVF.

The genes are TRBV6-5 and TRBJ1-6; possibly TRBD1 for D (5 bases). Germline lookup yields CDR1 MNHEY and CDR2 SVGAGI. The CDR3 totals 18 residues. The germline V and J ends were trimmed by 4 bases and 0 bases, with 16 bases remaining between them. CDR3 sequence (DNA): TGTGCCAGCAGTTTCGACAGCCATACCGGCTCCTATAATTCACCCCTCCACTTT. Its translation is CASSFDSHTGSYNSPLHF.

There are many counts of this clonotype. The chain couples TRBV14 to TRBJ2-3, with D unclear. CDR3 length: 14 residues. V was shortened by 0 bases and J by 2 bases, with 6 bases between the two germline ends. Germline V gene lookup returns CDR1 SGHDN and CDR2 FVKESK. The CDR3 DNA reads TGTGCCAGCAGCCAAGAGGGCACCACAGATACGCAGTATTTT. Amino acids: CASSQEGTTDTQYF.

This clonotype is judged medium-sized (0.01 to 0.1%). V gene TRBV7-2 combines with J gene TRBJ1-6; D perhaps matches TRBD1 (6 bases). Per germline, CDR1 SGHTA and CDR2 FQGNSA. This CDR3 is 16 amino acids long. V lost 5 bases and J lost 0, with 11 bases in between. CDR3 in amino acids: CASSLGGSSYNSPLHF. As DNA, the CDR3 is TGTGCCAGCAGCCTAGGGGGGAGCTCCTATAATTCACCCCTCCACTTT. The variable domain in full, completed from reference TRBV7-2 and TRBJ1-6, reads GAGVSQSPSNKVTEKGKDVELRCDPISGHTALYWYRQSLGQGLEFLIYFQGNSAPDKSGLPSDRFSAERTGGSVSTLTIQRTQQEDSAVYLCASSLGGSSYNSPLHFGNGTRLTVT.

The chain uses TRBV5-1 and TRBJ1-4; 9 nucleotides agree with TRBD1. The CDR3 sequence is 16 residues long. The germline gives CDR1 SGHRS, CDR2 YFSETQ. The J segment lost 7 bases and the V segment lost 3 bases, leaving 10 bases of the junction unmatched. In DNA form, the CDR3 reads TGCGCCAGCAGCTCAGGAATGCCGACAGGGGGTGAAAAACTGTTTTTT. The encoded protein is CASSSGMPTGGEKLFF.

This chain joins TRBV9 and TRBJ2-2, with unresolved D. The V end lost 3 bases, the J end lost 6 bases, and 12 bases lay between the germline ends. The germline gives CDR1 SGDLS, CDR2 YYNGEE. The CDR3 is 14 residues long. This chain's CDR3 is CASSANDLAGELFF. CDR3 nucleotides: TGTGCCAGCAGCGCTAATGATTTAGCCGGGGAGCTGTTTTTT.

This clonotype appeared many times. The V and J genes are TRBV2 and TRBJ1-6, with D possibly being TRBD1 (5 bases). The germline V gene has CDR1 SNHLY and CDR2 FYNNEI. With 8 bases removed from V and 7 bases from J, the gap between germline ends came to 18 bases. There are 15 residues in the CDR3. The CDR3 bases are TGTGCCAGCTTTCTCCACGCGGGGGGAAATTCACCCCTCCACTTT. Its protein is CASFLHAGGNSPLHF. Full variable domain (remainder filled in from reference TRBV2 and TRBJ1-6): EPEVTQTPSHQVTQMGQEVILRCVPISNHLYFYWYRQILGQKVEFLVSFYNNEISEKSEIFDDQFSVERPDGSNFTLKIRSTKLEDSAMYFCASFLHAGGNSPLHFGNGTRLTVT.

This clonotype came up many times. V gene TRBV2 combines with J gene TRBJ2-2; D unclear. The germline CDR1 and CDR2 sequences are SNHLY and FYNNEI. The V and J ends lost 9 bases and 2 bases respectively, with 19 bases between them. The CDR3 covers 16 residues. The CDR3 is CARSQDDDFNTGELFF. The CDR3 DNA reads as TGTGCCAGGTCCCAGGACGACGATTTTAACACCGGGGAGCTGTTTTTT.

This chain joins TRBV5-1 and TRBJ1-6; D is possibly TRBD1 (6 bases). CDR1 SGHRS and CDR2 YFSETQ come from the germline V gene. This CDR3 has 14 residues. V lost 4 bases and J 6 bases, leaving 11 bases between the germline ends. The CDR3 DNA follows: TGCGCCAGCAGCCAGGGACAATCTAATTCACCCCTCCACTTT. Amino acid sequence: CASSQGQSNSPLHF. Combining the CDR3 with reference TRBV5-1 and TRBJ1-6 gives the whole variable domain KAGVTQTPRYLIKTRGQQVTLSCSPISGHRSVSWYQQTPGQGLQFLFEYFSETQRNKGNFPGRFSGRQFSNSRSEMNVSTLELGDSALYLCASSQGQSNSPLHFGNGTRLTVT.

This clonotype was recorded at least ten times. The chain combines TRBV24-1 with TRBJ2-1; a possible D gene is TRBD2 (5 bases). The CDR3 loop spans 15 amino acids. Germline loops: CDR1 KGHDR, CDR2 SFDVKD. The V end was cut by 0 bases, the J end by 7 bases, with 12 bases between. The CDR3 here is CATSDLWSGNNEQFF. The CDR3 DNA sequence: TGTGCCACCAGTGATTTGTGGAGCGGTAATAATGAGCAGTTCTTC.

The chain has TRBV7-2 and TRBJ1-1; weak D call: TRBD1 (5 bases). The CDR3 contains 12 residues. V lost 8 bases to trimming and J lost 11 bases, with 18 bases between them. The V gene's germline CDR1 is SGHTA and CDR2 FQGNSA. CDR3 bases: TGTGCCAGCTTCACCAGGGTCGAGCAGGCTTTCTTT. Protein sequence: CASFTRVEQAFF.

The rearrangement links TRBV24-1 to TRBJ2-1, with TRBD1 matching 8 bases. The junction had 10 bases not matched to a gene; V was cut back by 3 bases and J by 16 bases. The V gene's germline CDR1 is KGHDR and CDR2 SFDVKD. The CDR3 totals 13 residues. For the CDR3, the DNA is TGTGCCACCAGTGATCGGACAGGGTTGGAGATTTTCTTC. Protein product: CATSDRTGLEIFF.

This chain joins TRBV7-2 and TRBJ1-6; the match to TRBD1 covers 8 bases. This CDR3 region has 15 residues. Germline CDR1 is SGHTA and CDR2 is FQGNSA. J gave up 13 bases and V 5 bases, and 13 bases lay outside the gene matches. CDR3 DNA: TGTGCCAGCAGCCCAGGACAGGGACCGCGGATCCCCCTCCACTTT. It yields the protein CASSPGQGPRIPLHF. Full variable domain (rest looked up from reference TRBV7-2 and TRBJ1-6): GAGVSQSPSNKVTEKGKDVELRCDPISGHTALYWYRQSLGQGLEFLIYFQGNSAPDKSGLPSDRFSAERTGGSVSTLTIQRTQQEDSAVYLCASSPGQGPRIPLHFGNGTRLTVT.

This clonotype was found once. One end of the junction is discordant with germline, which a read error may explain. The chain employs TRBV11-2 and TRBJ2-2, with 12 bases that match TRBD2. The germline gives CDR1 SGHAT, CDR2 FQNNGV. The CDR3 consists of 19 residues. The CDR3 protein is CASSWDRTATSGSAGELFF. DNA of the CDR3: TGCGCCAGCAGCTGGGACAGGACCGCGACTAGCGGGAGCGCCGGGGAGCTGTTTTTT.

This clonotype was found a few times. The V gene is TRBV27, the J gene TRBJ2-7; unclear D gene. V was clipped by 3 bases and J by 3 bases, with 9 bases between them. The CDR3 runs 13 residues. Germline CDR1 MNHEY, CDR2 SMNVEV (reference sequence). CDR3 sequence (DNA): TGTGCCAGCAGTTTTGGTATCTACTACGAGCAGTACTTC. Residues: CASSFGIYYEQYF.